Included here is one T cell receptor beta chain sequence, with context. The antigen is not known. Germline V CDR1 and CDR2: SGHRS, YFSETQ. The CDR3 covers 15 residues. V was trimmed by 1 base and J by 5 bases, leaving 15 bases between them. The sample is drawn from a study of T-cell reconstitution after alpha-beta-depleted transplantation in children. Study-wide points: The origin of high day-60 TCRbeta diversity in some patients lay in surviving recipient T cells and thymic progenitors. Most T-cell counts and diversity one year after the transplant came from T cells that were newly produced.

Researchers prepared the TCRbeta library using unique molecular identifiers, the study reports. Via MiXCR, TCRdb re-called the PCR reads, giving one row per CDR3 protein. The table lists some 840,000 distinct CDR3 sequences, less than 20% of them singletons. The sample here was PBMCs, mostly from graft donor cells, taken 360 days after TCRalphabeta/CD19-depleted stem cell transplant. The rearrangement uses TRBV5-1 and TRBJ2-5, with D hard to call. This receptor was identified in a male patient aged 5 to 17 who had a stem cell transplant for acute lymphoblastic leukemia, so the T cells may come from the graft donor. The CDR3 reads CASSLFPTIAETQYF. The CDR3 region has the DNA TGCGCCAGCAGCTTGTTCCCCACAATAGCCGAGACCCAGTACTTC. Looking up the rest from reference TRBV5-1 and TRBJ2-5 gives the full variable domain: KAGVTQTPRYLIKTRGQQVTLSCSPISGHRSVSWYQQTPGQGLQFLFEYFSETQRNKGNFPGRFSGRQFSNSRSEMNVSTLELGDSALYLCASSLFPTIAETQYFGPGTRLLVL.